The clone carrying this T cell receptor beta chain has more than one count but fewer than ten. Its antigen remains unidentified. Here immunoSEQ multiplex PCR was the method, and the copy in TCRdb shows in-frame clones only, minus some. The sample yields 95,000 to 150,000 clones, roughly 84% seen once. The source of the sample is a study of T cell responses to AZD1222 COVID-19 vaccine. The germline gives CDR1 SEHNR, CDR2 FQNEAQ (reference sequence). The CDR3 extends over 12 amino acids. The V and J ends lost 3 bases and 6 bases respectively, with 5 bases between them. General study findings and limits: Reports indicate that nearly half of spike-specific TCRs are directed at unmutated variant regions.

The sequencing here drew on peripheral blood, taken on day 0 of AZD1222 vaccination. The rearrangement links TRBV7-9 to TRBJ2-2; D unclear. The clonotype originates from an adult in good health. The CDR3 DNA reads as TGTGCCAGCAGCTTGGGTGCCGGGGAGCTGTTTTTT. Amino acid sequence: CASSLGAGELFF.